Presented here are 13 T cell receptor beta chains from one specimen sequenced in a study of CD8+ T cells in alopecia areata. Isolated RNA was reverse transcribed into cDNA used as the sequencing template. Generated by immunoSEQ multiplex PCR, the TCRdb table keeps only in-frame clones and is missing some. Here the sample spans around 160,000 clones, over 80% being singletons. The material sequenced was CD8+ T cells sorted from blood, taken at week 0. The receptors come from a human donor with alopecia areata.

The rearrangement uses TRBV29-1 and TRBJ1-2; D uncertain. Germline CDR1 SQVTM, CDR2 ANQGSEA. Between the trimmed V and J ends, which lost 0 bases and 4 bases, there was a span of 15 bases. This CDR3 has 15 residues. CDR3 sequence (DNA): TGCAGCGTTGAAGATCTACGAGAGGAGGGCTATGGCTACACCTTC. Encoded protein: CSVEDLREEGYGYTF.

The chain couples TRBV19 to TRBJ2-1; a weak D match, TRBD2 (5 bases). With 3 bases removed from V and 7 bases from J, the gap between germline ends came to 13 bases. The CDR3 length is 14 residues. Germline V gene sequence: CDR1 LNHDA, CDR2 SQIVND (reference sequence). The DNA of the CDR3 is TGTGCCAGTAGTATGGTATCCCCGGGGAATGAGCAGTTCTTC. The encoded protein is CASSMVSPGNEQFF.

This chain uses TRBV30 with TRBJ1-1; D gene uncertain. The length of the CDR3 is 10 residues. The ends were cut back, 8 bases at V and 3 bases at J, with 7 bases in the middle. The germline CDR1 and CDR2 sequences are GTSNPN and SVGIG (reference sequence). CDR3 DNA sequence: TGTGCCGGGCACTACACTGAAGCTTTCTTT. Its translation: CAGHYTEAFF. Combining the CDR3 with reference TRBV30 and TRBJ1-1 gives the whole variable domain SQTIHQWPATLVQPVGSPLSLECTVEGTSNPNLYWYRQAAGRGLQLLFYSVGIGQISSEVPQNLSASRPQDRQFILSSKKLLLSDSGFYLCAGHYTEAFFGQGTRLTVV.

Written as DNA, the CDR3 is TGTGCCAGTAGTATAGTCCGGGGGGTGTCTGACTACGAGCAGTACTTC. Translation: CASSIVRGVSDYEQYF. The rearrangement uses TRBV19 and TRBJ2-7; 7 bases are shared with TRBD2. This CDR3 is 16 amino acids long. Germline V lookup: CDR1 LNHDA, CDR2 SQIVND (reference sequence). The J segment lost 3 bases and the V segment lost 1 base, leaving 9 bases of the junction unmatched.

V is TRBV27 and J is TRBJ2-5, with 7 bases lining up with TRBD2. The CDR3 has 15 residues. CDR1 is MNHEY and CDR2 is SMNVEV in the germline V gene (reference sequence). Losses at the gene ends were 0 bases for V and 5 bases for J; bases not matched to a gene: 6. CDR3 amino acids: CASSLSNGGEETQYF. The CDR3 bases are TGTGCCAGCAGTTTATCGAATGGGGGGGAGGAGACCCAGTACTTC.

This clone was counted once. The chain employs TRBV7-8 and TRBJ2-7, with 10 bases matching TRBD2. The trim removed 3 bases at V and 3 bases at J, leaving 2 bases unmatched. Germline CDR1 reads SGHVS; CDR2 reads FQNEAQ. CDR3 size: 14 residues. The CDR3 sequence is CASSFGLADYEQYF. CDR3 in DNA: TGTGCCAGCAGCTTCGGACTAGCGGACTACGAGCAGTACTTC.

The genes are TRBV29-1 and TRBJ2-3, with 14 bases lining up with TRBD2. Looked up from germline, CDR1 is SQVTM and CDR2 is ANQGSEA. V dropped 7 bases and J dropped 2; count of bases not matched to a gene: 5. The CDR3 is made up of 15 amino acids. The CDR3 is CSATTSGRATDTQYF. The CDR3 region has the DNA TGCAGCGCGACGACTAGCGGGAGGGCCACAGATACGCAGTATTTT.

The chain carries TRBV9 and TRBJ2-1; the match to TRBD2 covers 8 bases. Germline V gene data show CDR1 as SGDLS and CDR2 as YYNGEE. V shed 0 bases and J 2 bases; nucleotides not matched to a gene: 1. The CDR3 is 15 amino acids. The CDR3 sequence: CASSVVGLAYNEQFF. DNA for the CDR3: TGTGCCAGCAGCGTAGTGGGACTAGCCTACAATGAGCAGTTCTTC.

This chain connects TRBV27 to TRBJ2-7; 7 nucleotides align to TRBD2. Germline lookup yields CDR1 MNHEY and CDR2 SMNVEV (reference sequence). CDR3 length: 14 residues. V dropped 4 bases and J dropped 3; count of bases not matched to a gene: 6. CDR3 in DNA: TGTGCCAGCAGTTGGGGAGGGGCTAACTACGAGCAGTACTTC. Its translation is CASSWGGANYEQYF.

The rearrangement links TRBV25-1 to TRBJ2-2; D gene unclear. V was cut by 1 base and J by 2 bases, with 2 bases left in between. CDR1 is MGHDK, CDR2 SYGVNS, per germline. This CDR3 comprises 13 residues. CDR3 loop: CASSEFNTGELFF. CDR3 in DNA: TGTGCCAGCAGTGAATTTAACACCGGGGAGCTGTTTTTT.

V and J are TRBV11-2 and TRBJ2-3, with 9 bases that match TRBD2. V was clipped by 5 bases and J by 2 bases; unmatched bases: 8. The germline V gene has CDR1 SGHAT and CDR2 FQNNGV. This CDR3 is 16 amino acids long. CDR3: CASSPSPSGNTDTQYF. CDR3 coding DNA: TGTGCCAGCAGCCCTAGTCCTAGCGGGAACACAGATACGCAGTATTTT.

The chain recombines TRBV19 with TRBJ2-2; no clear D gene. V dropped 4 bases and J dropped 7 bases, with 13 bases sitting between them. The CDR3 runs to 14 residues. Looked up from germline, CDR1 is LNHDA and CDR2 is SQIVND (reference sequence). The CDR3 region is CASSTYEASGELFF. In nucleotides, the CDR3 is TGTGCCAGTAGTACCTACGAGGCTAGCGGGGAGCTGTTTTTT.

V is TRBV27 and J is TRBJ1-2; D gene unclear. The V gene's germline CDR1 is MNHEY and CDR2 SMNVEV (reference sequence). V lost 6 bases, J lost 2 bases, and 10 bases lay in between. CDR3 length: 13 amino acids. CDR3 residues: CASSPSMNYGYTF. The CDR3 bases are TGTGCCAGCAGCCCCTCGATGAACTATGGCTACACCTTC.